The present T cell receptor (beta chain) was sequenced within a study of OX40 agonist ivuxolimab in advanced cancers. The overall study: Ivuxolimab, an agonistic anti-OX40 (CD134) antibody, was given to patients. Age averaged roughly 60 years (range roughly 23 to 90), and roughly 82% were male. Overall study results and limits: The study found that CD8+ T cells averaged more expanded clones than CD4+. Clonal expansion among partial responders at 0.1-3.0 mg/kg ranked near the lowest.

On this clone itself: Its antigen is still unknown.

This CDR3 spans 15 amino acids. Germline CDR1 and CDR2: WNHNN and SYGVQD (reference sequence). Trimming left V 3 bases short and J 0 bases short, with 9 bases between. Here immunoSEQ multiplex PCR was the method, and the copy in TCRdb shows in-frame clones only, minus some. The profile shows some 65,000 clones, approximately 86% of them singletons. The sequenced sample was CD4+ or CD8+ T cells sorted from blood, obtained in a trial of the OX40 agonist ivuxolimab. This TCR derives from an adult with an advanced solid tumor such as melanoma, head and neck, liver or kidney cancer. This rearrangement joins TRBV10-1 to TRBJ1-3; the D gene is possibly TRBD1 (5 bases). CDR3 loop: CASSETGRSGNTIYF. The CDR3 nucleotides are TGCGCCAGCAGTGAAACAGGCCGCTCTGGAAACACCATATATTTT.